The source of this T cell receptor (beta chain) is a study of blood T cell repertoires in COVID-19 (dated by TCRdb to between 2020 and 2021). Context from the whole study: Collaborator samples came from the United States, Italy and Spain and covered acute and convalescent phases of COVID-19. A de-identified subject ID, COVID-19 status, age in years and sex were almost always included in the sample metadata. A freely available public database, intended as a resource for researchers studying the immune response to SARS-CoV-2, is where the repertoires were released. Subjects who had been exposed to COVID-19, were actively infected with it, or had recovered from it provided the deeply sampled blood TCRbeta repertoires that made up the dataset. HLA class I and class II types, where available, came from metadata supplied by the sample provider rather than from assay-based typing. The material from the prospective study consisted of cDNA or gDNA derived from T cells, B-cell-depleted T cells, or PBMCs. Samples were obtained from the ongoing ImmuneRACE study (first 160 participants) and from approximately 1,200 subjects provided by 6 global collaborators. General study outcomes and caveats: The quantity of clinical and demographic metadata differed by source and by participant and was supplied without curation.

Collaborating institutions collected whole blood in K2EDTA tubes following their own protocols. Collaborator samples were shipped for TCRbeta analysis as frozen whole blood, isolated PBMCs, or DNA extracted from either sample type. TCRbeta CDR3 regions were amplified from genomic DNA using the immunoSEQ Assay, a bias-controlled multiplex PCR. The source study handled its data this way. Nucleated cell counts per sample were estimated from amplification of reference gene primers within the assay. To quantify the absolute abundance of each unique TCRbeta CDR3 rearrangement, sequence reads were collapsed and filtered. For each sample, productive Simpson clonality was calculated by taking the square root of Simpson's diversity index across productive rearrangements. TCRdb carries this immuneACCESS record with in-frame sequences only. Its versions omit some clonotypes, under half of them owing to an unresolved V gene in the studies checked, with the rest unexplained. The DNA gave D and trimming, while V, J and clone size come from that table. Within this sample are fewer than 120,000 clones, with around 80% of them counted one time only. 3.8% of the sample rests with the top ten.

Details on this clone: The specificity of this receptor is unknown. Base qualities are not provided; no much larger clone lies one nucleotide away.

V and J are trimmed by 1 base and 3 bases, and the gene matches miss 6 bases of the junction. CDR1 and CDR2 (SEHNR, FQNEAQ) derive from the germline V gene (reference sequence). Counted from cysteine to phenylalanine, this CDR3 has 15 amino acids. Only the CDR3 part of the read is kept: 45 bases, read in frame from the first base. This TCR was recovered from a woman of 80 years or more with acute or convalescent COVID-19. Material: peripheral blood. The sequence joins TRBV7-9 to TRBJ2-7, and 7 junction bases match TRBD1. The encoded CDR3 is CASSLGGTAFYEQYF. The nucleotide sequence is TGTGCCAGCAGCTTAGGGGGGACAGCTTTCTACGAGCAGTACTTC.